This T cell receptor beta chain was sequenced in a study of blood T cell repertoires in COVID-19. Study summary: The United States, Italy and Spain supplied acute and convalescent COVID-19 samples. The analysed material was cDNA or gDNA that came from T cells, B-cell-depleted T cells, or PBMCs.

Authors' analysis steps: Quantification of nucleated cells was approximated via reference gene primer amplification. Profiled with immunoSEQ multiplex PCR; TCRdb holds only in-frame clones, not every one. The V and J calls and clone size were taken over from that table, and D and trimming were inferred from the DNA. The data contain a few hundred thousand clones, about nine tenths of them singletons. A Seattle source enrolled patients during active infection and followed them longitudinally. The clonotype comes from a person aged 18 to 30 with COVID-19, enrolled during active disease. Sequenced material: peripheral blood.

The CDR3 bases are TGTGCCAGCAGTCCTAGGCGGACTAGCGGGAGGGCCGGGTACAATGAGCAGTTCTTC. This codes for CASSPRRTSGRAGYNEQFF. The chain has TRBV28 and TRBJ2-1; 15 bases fit TRBD2. Germline V gives CDR1 MDHEN, CDR2 SYDVKM. The CDR3 is 19 amino acids. The V segment lost 5 bases and the J segment 4 bases; nucleotides outside the gene matches: 12.